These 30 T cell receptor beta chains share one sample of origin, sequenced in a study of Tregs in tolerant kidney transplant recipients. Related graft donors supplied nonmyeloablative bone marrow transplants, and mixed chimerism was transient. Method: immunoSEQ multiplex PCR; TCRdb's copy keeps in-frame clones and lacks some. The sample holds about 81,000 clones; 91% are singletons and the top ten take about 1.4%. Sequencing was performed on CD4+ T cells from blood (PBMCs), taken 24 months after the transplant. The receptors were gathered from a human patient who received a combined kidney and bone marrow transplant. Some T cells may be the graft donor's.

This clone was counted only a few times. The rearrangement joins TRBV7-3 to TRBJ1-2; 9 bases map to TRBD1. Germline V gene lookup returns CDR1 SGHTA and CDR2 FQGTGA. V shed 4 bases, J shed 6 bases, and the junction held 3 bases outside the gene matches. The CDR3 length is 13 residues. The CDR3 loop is CASSSRTGDGYTF. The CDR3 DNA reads TGTGCCAGCAGCTCCCGGACAGGGGATGGCTACACCTTC.

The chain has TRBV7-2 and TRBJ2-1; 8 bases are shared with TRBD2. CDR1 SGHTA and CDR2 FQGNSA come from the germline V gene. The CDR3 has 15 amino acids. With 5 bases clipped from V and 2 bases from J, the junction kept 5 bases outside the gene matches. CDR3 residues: CASSRAGAAYNEQFF. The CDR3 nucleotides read TGTGCCAGCAGCAGAGCGGGAGCGGCCTACAATGAGCAGTTCTTC.

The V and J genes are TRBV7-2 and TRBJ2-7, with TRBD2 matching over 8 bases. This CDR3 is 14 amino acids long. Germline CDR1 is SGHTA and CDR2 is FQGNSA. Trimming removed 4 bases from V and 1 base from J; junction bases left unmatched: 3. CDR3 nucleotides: TGTGCCAGCAGCTCTTTAGCGGGATCCTACGAGCAGTACTTC. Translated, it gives CASSSLAGSYEQYF.

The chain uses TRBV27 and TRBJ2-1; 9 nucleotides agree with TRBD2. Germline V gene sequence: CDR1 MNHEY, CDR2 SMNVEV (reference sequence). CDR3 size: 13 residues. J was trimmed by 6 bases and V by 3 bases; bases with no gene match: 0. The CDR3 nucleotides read TGTGCCAGCAGTTTTAGCGGGAGCAATGAGCAGTTCTTC. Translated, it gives CASSFSGSNEQFF.

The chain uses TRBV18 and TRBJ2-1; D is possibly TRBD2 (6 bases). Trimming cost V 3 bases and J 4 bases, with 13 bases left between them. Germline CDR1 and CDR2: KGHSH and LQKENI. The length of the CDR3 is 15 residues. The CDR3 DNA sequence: TGTGCCAGCTCACCCCTTAGCGGTGGTTACAATGAGCAGTTCTTC. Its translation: CASSPLSGGYNEQFF.

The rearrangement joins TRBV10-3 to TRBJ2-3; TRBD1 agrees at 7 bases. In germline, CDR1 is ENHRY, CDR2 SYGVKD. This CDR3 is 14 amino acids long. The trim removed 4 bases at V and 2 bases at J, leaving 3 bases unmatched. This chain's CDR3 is CAISVQGPTDTQYF. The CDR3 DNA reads TGTGCCATCAGTGTACAGGGGCCCACAGATACGCAGTATTTT.

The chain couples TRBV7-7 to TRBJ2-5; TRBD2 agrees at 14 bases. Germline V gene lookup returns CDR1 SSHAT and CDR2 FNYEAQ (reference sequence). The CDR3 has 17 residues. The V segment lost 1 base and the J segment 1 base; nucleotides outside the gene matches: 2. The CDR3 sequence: CASSLGTSGGIQETQYF. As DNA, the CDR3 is TGTGCCAGCAGCTTAGGGACTAGCGGGGGGATCCAAGAGACCCAGTACTTC.

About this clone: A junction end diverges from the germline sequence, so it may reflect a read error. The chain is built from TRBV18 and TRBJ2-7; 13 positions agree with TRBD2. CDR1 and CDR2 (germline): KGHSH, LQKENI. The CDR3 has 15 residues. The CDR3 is CASSAGLAGTYEQHF. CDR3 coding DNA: TGTGCCAGCTCAGCGGGACTAGCGGGAACCTACGAGCAGCACTTC.

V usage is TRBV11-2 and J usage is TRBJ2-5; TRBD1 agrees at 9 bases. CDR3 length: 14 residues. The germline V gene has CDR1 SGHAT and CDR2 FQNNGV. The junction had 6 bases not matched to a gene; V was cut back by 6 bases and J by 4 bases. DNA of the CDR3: TGTGCCAGCAGACCGGGACAGGGACTAGAGACCCAGTACTTC. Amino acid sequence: CASRPGQGLETQYF.

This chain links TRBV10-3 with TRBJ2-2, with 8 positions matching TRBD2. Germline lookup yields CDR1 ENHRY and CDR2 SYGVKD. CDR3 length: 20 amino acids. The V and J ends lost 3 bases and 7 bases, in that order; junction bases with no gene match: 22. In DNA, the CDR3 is TGTGCCATCAGTGAAATGAGGTGGGCCGGACTAGCAACAGGGAACGGGGAGCTGTTTTTT. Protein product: CAISEMRWAGLATGNGELFF.

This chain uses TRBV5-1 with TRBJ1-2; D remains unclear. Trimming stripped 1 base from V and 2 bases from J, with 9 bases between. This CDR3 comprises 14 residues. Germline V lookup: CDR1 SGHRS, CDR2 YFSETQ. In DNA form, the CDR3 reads TGCGCCAGCAGCTTGCAGGCGTTGAACTATGGCTACACCTTC. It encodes CASSLQALNYGYTF.

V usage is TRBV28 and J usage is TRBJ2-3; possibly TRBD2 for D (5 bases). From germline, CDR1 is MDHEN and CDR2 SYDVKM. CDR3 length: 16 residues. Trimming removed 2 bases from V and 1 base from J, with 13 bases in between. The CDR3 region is CASSLVGRGGTDTQYF. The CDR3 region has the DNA TGTGCCAGCAGTTTAGTCGGTCGGGGAGGCACAGATACGCAGTATTTT.

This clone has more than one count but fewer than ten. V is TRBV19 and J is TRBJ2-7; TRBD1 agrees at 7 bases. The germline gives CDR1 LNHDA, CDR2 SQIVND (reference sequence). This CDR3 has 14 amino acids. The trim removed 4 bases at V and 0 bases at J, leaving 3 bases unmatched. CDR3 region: CASSTGTASYEQYF. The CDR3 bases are TGTGCCAGTAGTACCGGGACAGCCTCCTACGAGCAGTACTTC.

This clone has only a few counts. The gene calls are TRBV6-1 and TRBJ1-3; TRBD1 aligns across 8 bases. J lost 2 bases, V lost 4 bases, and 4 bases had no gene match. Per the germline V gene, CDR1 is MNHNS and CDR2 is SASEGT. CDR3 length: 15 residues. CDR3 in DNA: TGTGCCAGCAGTGCCCAGACAGGGGCTGGAAACACCATATATTTT. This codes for CASSAQTGAGNTIYF.

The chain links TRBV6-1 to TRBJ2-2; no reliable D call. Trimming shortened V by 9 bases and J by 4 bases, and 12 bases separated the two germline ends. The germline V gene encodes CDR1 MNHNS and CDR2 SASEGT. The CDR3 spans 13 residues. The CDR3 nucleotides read TGTGCCAGTCAGATAACGGGCACCGGGGAGCTGTTTTTT. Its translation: CASQITGTGELFF.

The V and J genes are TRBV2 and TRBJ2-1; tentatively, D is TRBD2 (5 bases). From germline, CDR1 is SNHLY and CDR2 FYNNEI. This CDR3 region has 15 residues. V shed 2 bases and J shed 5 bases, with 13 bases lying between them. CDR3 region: CASSERTLKHNEQFF. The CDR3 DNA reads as TGTGCCAGCAGTGAAAGGACTCTAAAGCACAATGAGCAGTTCTTC.

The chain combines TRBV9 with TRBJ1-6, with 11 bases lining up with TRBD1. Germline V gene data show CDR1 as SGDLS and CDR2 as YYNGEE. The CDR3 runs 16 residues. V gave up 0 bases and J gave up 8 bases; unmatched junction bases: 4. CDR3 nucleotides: TGTGCCAGCAGCGTAGGAAGGACAGGGGGCTATTCACCCCTCCACTTT. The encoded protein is CASSVGRTGGYSPLHF.

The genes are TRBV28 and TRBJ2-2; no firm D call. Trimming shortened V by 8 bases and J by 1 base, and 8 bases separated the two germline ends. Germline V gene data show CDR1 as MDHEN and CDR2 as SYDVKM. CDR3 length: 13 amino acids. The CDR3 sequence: CASLLLNTGELFF. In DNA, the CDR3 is TGTGCCAGCCTACTATTGAACACCGGGGAGCTGTTTTTT.

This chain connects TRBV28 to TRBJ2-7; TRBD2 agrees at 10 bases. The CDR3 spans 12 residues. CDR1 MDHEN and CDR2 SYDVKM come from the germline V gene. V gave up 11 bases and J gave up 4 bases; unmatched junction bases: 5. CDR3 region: CAVSSGGYEQYF. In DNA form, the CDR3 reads TGTGCCGTCAGTAGCGGGGGGTACGAGCAGTACTTC.

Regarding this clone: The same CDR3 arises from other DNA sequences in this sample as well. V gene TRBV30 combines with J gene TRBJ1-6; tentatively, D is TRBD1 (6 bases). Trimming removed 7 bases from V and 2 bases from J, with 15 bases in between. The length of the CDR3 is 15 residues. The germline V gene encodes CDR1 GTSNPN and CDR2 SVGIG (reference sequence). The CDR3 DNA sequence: TGTGCCTTACAGGGTCTGAGGACCTATAATTCACCCCTCCACTTT. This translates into CALQGLRTYNSPLHF. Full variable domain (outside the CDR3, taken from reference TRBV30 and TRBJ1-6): SQTIHQWPATLVQPVGSPLSLECTVEGTSNPNLYWYRQAAGRGLQLLFYSVGIGQISSEVPQNLSASRPQDRQFILSSKKLLLSDSGFYLCALQGLRTYNSPLHFGNGTRLTVT.

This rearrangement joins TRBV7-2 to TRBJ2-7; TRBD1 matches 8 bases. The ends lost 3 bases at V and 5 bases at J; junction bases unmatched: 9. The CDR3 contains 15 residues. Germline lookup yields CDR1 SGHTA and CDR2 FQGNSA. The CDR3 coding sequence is TGTGCCAGCAGCTTTAGGGCCAGGGGGCTGGACGAGCAGTACTTC. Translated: CASSFRARGLDEQYF.

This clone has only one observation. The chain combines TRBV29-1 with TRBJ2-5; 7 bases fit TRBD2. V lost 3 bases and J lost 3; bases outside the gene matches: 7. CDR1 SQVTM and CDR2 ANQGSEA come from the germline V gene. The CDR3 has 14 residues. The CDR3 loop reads CSVEKWGGEETQYF. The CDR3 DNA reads TGCAGCGTTGAGAAGTGGGGGGGTGAAGAGACCCAGTACTTC.

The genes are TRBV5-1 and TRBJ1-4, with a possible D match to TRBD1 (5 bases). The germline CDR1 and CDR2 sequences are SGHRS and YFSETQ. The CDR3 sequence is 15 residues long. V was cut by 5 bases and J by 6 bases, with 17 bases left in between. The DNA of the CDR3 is TGCGCCAGCAGTTTCTCGCTGGGGGGGGATGAAAAACTGTTTTTT. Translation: CASSFSLGGDEKLFF.

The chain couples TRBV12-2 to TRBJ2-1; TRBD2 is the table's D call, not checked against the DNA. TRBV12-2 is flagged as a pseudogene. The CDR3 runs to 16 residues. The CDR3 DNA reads TGTGCAAGTCGCTTAGAAGGGCTAGCGGGGGGCAATGAGCAGTTCTTC. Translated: CASRLEGLAGGNEQFF.

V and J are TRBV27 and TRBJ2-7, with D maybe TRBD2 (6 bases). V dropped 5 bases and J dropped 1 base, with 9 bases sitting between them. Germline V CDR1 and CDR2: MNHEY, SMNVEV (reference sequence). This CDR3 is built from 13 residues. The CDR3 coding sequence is TGTGCCAGCAGTCACGGGACTTCCTACGAGCAGTACTTC. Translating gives CASSHGTSYEQYF.

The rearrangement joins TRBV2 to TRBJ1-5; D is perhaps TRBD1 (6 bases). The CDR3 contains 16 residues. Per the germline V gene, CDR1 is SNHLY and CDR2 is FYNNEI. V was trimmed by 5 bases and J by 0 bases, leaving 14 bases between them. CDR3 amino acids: CASSRDTSYSNQPQHF. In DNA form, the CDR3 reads TGTGCCAGCAGTCGGGACACCTCTTATAGCAATCAGCCCCAGCATTTT.

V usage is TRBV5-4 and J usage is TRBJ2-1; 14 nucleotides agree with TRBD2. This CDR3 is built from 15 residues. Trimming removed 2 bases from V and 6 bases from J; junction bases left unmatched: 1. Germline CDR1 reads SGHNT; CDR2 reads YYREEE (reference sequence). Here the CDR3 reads CASSFGLAGGNEQFF. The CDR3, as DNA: TGTGCCAGCAGCTTTGGACTAGCGGGGGGCAATGAGCAGTTCTTC.

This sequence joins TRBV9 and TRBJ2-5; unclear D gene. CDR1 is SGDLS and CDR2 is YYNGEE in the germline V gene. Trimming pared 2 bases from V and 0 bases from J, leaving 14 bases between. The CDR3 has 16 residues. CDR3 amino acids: CASSVAGSLYQETQYF. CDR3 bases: TGTGCCAGCAGCGTCGCCGGTAGCCTTTACCAAGAGACCCAGTACTTC.

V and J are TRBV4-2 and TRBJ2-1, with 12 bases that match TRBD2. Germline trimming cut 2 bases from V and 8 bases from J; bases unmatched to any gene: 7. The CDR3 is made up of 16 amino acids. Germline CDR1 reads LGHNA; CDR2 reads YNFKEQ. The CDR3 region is CASSQLAGGPSDEQFF. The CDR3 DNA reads TGTGCCAGCAGCCAACTAGCGGGGGGGCCGTCAGATGAGCAGTTCTTC.

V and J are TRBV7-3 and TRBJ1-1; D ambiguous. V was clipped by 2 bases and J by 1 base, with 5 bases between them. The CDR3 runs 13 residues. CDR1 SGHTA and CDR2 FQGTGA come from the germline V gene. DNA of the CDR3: TGTGCCAGCAGCTTACGGGAGAACACTGAAGCTTTCTTT. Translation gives CASSLRENTEAFF.